The present T cell receptor (beta chain) was sequenced within a study of T cell responses to AZD1222 COVID-19 vaccine. The method was immunoSEQ multiplex PCR; TCRdb's version includes in-frame clones alone and lacks a portion of them. This sample has 150,000 to 200,000 clones, with 85% to 95% found just once. The CDR3 has 14 amino acids. CDR1 is ENHRY and CDR2 is SYGVKD in the germline V gene. Deletions cut 6 bases from V and 4 bases from J, with 13 bases between. Overall study findings and caveats: Only a handful of AZD1222 recipients, roughly six in all, had baseline seropositivity.

Pooling covered second doses at about 4 or about 12 weeks. Details on this clone: Its antigen is as yet unknown. At the DNA level, this CDR3 is encoded by other sequences in the same sample as well.

The chain recombines TRBV10-3 with TRBJ1-5, with a tentative D call TRBD1 (6 bases). This receptor was identified in an adult who received the AZD1222 COVID-19 vaccine. Source: peripheral blood, taken 28 days after the second AZD1222 dose. This CDR3 is CAISPGQKNQPQHF. CDR3 nucleotide sequence: TGTGCCATCAGCCCGGGACAAAAAAATCAGCCCCAGCATTTT.